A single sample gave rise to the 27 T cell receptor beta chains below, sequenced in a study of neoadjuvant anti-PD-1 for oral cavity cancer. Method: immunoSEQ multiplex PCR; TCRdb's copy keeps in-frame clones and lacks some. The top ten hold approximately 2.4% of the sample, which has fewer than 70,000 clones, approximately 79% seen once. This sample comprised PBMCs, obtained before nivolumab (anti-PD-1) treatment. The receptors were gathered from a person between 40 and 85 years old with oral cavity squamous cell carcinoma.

CDR3 DNA: TGCAGCGTTGAAACGGGGTACCAAGAGACCCAGTACTTC. As protein: CSVETGYQETQYF. The rearrangement joins TRBV29-1 to TRBJ2-5, with D tentatively TRBD2 (5 bases). This CDR3 has 13 residues. Trimming took 2 bases from V and 0 from J, leaving 7 bases between them. CDR1 and CDR2 from the germline V gene are SQVTM and ANQGSEA.

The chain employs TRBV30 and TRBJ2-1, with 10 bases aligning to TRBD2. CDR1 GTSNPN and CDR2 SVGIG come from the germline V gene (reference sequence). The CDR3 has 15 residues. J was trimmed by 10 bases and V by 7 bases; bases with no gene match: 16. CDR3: CAFPTIAGGAGEQFF. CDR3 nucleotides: TGTGCCTTCCCGACGATAGCGGGAGGTGCGGGCGAGCAGTTCTTC.

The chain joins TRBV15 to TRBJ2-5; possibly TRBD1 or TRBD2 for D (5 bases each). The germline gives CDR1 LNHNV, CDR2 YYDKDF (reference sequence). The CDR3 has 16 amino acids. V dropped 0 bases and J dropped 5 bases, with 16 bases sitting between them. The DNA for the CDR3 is TGTGCCACCAGCAGAGATAAACCAGGGACGAGGGAGACCCAGTACTTC. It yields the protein CATSRDKPGTRETQYF.

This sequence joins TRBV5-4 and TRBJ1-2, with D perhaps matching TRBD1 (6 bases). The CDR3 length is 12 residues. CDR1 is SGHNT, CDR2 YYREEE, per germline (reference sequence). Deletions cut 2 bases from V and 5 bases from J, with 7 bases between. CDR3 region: CASSFGTYGYTF. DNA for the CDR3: TGTGCCAGCAGCTTCGGGACATATGGCTACACCTTC.

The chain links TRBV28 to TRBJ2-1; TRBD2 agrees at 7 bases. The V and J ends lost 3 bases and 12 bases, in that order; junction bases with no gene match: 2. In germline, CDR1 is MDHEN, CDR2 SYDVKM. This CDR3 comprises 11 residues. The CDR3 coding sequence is TGTGCCAGCAGTTTCCAGCGGGGGCAGTTCTTC. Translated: CASSFQRGQFF. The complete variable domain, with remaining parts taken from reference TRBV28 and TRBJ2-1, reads DVKVTQSSRYLVKRTGEKVFLECVQDMDHENMFWYRQDPGLGLRLIYFSYDVKMKEKGDIPEGYSVSREKKERFSLILESASTNQTSMYLCASSFQRGQFFGPGTRLTVL.

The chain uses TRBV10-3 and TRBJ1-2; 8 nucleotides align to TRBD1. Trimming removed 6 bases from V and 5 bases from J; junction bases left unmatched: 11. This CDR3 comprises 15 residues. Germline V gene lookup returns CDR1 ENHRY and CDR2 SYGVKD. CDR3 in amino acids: CAIRLQTGDLYGYTF. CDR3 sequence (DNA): TGTGCCATCAGACTTCAGACAGGGGATTTGTATGGCTACACCTTC.

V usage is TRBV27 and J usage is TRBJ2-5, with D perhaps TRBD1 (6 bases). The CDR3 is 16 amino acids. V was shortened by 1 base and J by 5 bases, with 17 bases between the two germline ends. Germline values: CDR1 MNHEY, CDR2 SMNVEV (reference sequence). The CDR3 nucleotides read TGTGCCAGCAGTTTATTCCCAGGGGCTCTCGGGGAGACCCAGTACTTC. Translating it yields CASSLFPGALGETQYF.

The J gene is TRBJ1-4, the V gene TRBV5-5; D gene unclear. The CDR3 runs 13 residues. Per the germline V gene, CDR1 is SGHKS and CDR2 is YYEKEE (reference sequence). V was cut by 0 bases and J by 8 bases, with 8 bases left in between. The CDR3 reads CASSLVNGEKLFF. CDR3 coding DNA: TGTGCCAGCAGCTTGGTTAACGGGGAAAAACTGTTTTTT.

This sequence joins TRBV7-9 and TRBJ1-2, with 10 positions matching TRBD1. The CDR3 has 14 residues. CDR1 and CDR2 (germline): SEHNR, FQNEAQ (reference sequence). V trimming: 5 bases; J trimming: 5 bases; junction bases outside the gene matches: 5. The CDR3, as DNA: TGTGCCAGCAGCCGACAGGGGGCTCCGTATGGCTACACCTTC. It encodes CASSRQGAPYGYTF. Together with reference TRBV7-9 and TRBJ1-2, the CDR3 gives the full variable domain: DTGVSQNPRHKITKRGQNVTFRCDPISEHNRLYWYRQTLGQGPEFLTYFQNEAQLEKSRLLSDRFSAERPKGSFSTLEIQRTEQGDSAMYLCASSRQGAPYGYTFGSGTRLTVV.

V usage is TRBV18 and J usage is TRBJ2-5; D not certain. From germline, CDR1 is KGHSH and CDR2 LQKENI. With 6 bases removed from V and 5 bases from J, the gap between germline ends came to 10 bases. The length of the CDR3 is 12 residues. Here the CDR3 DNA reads TGTGCCAGCTCGTCAGGCTTGGAGACCCAGTACTTC. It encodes CASSSGLETQYF. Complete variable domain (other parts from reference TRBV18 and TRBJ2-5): NAGVMQNPRHLVRRRGQEARLRCSPMKGHSHVYWYRQLPEEGLKFMVYLQKENIIDESGMPKERFSAEFPKEGPSILRIQQVVRGDSAAYFCASSSGLETQYFGPGTRLLVL.

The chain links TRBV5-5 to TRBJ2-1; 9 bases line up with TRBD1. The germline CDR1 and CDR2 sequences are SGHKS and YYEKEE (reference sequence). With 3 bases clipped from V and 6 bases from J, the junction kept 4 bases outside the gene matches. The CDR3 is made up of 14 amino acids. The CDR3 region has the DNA TGTGCCAGCAGCTCCGGGACAGGGTCCAATGAGCAGTTCTTC. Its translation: CASSSGTGSNEQFF.

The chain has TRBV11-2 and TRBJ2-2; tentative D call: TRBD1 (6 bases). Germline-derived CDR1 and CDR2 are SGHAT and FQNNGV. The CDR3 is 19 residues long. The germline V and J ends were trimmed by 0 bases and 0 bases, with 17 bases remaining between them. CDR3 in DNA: TGTGCCAGCAGCTTAGATTATTCAAGGCAGGGGTCGAACACCGGGGAGCTGTTTTTT. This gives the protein CASSLDYSRQGSNTGELFF.

Here the CDR3 DNA reads TGTGCCAGCAGCTTAGGTTCAGGGTCTAGCACAGATACGCAGTATTTT. Its translation is CASSLGSGSSTDTQYF. The chain uses TRBV7-9 and TRBJ2-3; TRBD1 might be the D (5 bases). CDR3 size: 16 residues. Trimming took off 1 base at V and 0 bases at J, with 11 bases between the two ends. Germline loops: CDR1 SEHNR, CDR2 FQNEAQ (reference sequence).

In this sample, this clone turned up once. In nucleotides, the CDR3 is TGTGCCAGCAGCGCTGACAGGGGAGCGGGAAACACCATATATTTT. It specifies CASSADRGAGNTIYF. This chain connects TRBV9 to TRBJ1-3; 8 bases align to TRBD1. This CDR3 has 15 residues. Trimming at V came to 3 bases and at J to 4 bases, leaving 6 bases not matched to a gene. CDR1 and CDR2 from the germline V gene are SGDLS and YYNGEE.

The CDR3 DNA reads as TGTGCCAGTAGTCTCGCCGGGACGTATAGCACAGATACGCAGTATTTT. Its translation: CASSLAGTYSTDTQYF. The chain combines TRBV19 with TRBJ2-3; TRBD1 or TRBD2 may be the D gene (5 bases each). Germline V gene sequence: CDR1 LNHDA, CDR2 SQIVND (reference sequence). Trimming left V 5 bases short and J 0 bases short, with 15 bases between. The CDR3 is 16 residues long. The complete variable domain, with remaining parts taken from reference TRBV19 and TRBJ2-3, reads DGGITQSPKYLFRKEGQNVTLSCEQNLNHDAMYWYRQDPGQGLRLIYYSQIVNDFQKGDIAEGYSVSREKKESFPLTVTSAQKNPTAFYLCASSLAGTYSTDTQYFGPGTRLTVL.

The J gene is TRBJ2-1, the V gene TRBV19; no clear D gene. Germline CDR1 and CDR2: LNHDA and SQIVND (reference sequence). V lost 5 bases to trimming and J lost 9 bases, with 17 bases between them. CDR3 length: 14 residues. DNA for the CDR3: TGTGCCAGTAGTGCCGTAGTGAGGTCAGGTGAGCAGTTCTTC. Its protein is CASSAVVRSGEQFF.

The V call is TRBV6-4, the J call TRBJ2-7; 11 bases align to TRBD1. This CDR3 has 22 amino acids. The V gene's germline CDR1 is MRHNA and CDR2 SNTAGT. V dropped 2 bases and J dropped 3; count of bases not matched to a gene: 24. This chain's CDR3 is CASSDKSCGQGARCPLFYEQYF. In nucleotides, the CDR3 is TGTGCCAGCAGTGACAAAAGTTGCGGACAGGGGGCGAGATGCCCCCTCTTCTACGAGCAGTACTTC.

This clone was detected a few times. The CDR3: CATSGTSENEQFF. CDR3 sequence (DNA): TGTGCCACCTCCGGGACTAGCGAGAATGAGCAGTTCTTC. The chain is built from TRBV6-4 and TRBJ2-1; 10 bases agree with TRBD2. Germline assignment: CDR1 MRHNA and CDR2 SNTAGT. The CDR3 has 13 amino acids. V trimming: 10 bases; J trimming: 7 bases; junction bases outside the gene matches: 7.

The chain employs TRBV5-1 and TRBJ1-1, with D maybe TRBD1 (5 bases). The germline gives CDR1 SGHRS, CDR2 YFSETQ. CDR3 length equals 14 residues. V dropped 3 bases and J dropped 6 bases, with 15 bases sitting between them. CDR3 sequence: CASSSRQGGAEAFF. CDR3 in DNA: TGCGCCAGCAGCTCGCGTCAGGGTGGGGCTGAAGCTTTCTTT.

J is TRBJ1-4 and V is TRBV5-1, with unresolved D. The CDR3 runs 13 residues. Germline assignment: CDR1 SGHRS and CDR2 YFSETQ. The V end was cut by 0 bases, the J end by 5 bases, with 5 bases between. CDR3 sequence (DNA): TGCGCCAGCAGCTTGGAACACAATGAAAAACTGTTTTTT. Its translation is CASSLEHNEKLFF.

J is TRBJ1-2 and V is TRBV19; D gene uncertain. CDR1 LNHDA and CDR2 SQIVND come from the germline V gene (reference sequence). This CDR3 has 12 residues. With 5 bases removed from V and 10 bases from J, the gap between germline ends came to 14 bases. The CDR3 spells CASSPSGLAYTF. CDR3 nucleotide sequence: TGTGCCAGTAGTCCGTCGGGATTGGCCTACACCTTC.

The CDR3 here is CASTSGYGNTIYF. CDR3 bases: TGTGCCAGTACGTCCGGATATGGAAACACCATATATTTT. The chain recombines TRBV19 with TRBJ1-3; D uncertain. This CDR3 region has 13 residues. The germline CDR1 and CDR2 sequences are LNHDA and SQIVND (reference sequence). Trimming cost V 7 bases and J 3 bases, with 10 bases left between them.

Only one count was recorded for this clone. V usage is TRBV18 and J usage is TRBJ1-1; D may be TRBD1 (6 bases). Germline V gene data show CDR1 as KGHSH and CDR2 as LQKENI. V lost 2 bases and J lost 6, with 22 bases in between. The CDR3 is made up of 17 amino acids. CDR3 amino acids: CASSPWLDREGLSEAFF. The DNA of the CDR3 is TGTGCCAGCTCACCATGGTTGGACAGAGAAGGTCTCTCTGAAGCTTTCTTT.

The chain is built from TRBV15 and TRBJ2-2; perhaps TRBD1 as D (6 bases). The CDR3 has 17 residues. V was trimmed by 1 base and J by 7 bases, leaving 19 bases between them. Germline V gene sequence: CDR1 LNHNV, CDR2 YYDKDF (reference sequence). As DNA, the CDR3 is TGTGCCACCAGCAGAGCCCCGGGACATTCTAAAAACGGGGAGCTGTTTTTT. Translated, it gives CATSRAPGHSKNGELFF.

The CDR3 protein is CASSGGVGVRSNTGELFF. In DNA, the CDR3 is TGTGCCAGCAGCGGAGGGGTCGGGGTTCGGTCGAACACCGGGGAGCTGTTTTTT. V and J are TRBV9 and TRBJ2-2; D possibly matches TRBD1 or TRBD2 (5 bases each). V lost 3 bases and J lost 0, with 18 bases in between. The CDR3 sequence is 18 residues long. Germline V gives CDR1 SGDLS, CDR2 YYNGEE.

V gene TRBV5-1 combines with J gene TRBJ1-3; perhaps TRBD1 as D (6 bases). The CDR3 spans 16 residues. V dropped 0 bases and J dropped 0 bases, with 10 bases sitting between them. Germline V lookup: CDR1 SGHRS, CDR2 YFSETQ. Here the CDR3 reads CASSLVGQFSGNTIYF. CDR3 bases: TGCGCCAGCAGCTTGGTCGGACAGTTCTCTGGAAACACCATATATTTT.

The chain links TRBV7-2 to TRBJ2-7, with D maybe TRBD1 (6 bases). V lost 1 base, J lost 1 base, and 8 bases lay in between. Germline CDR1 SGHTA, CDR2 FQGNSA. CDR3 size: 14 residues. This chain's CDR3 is CASSLVDRSYEQYF. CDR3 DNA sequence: TGTGCCAGCAGCTTAGTGGACAGATCCTACGAGCAGTACTTC.